The clone carrying this T cell receptor beta chain occurred once. Its target is unknown. Per the germline V gene, CDR1 is MNHEY and CDR2 is SVGAGI. Trimming stripped 7 bases from V and 0 bases from J, with 13 bases between. The CDR3 has 15 residues. These data belong to a study of OX40 agonist ivuxolimab in advanced cancers. Broader study findings: Some nonresponders likewise displayed low normalized T-cell clonal expansion.

The protocol was immunoSEQ multiplex PCR, while the TCRdb copy is restricted to in-frame clones and leaves out a portion. The sample has 15,000 to 20,000 clones; about three quarters are singletons. This rearrangement joins TRBV6-5 to TRBJ1-5; weak D call: TRBD1 (6 bases). This material consisted of CD4+ or CD8+ T cells sorted from blood, taken in a trial of the OX40 agonist ivuxolimab. The clonotype was recovered from an adult with an advanced solid tumor such as melanoma, head and neck, liver or kidney cancer. The DNA of the CDR3 is TGTGCCAGCATTCCACACAGGGATAGCAATCAGCCCCAGCATTTT. Protein sequence: CASIPHRDSNQPQHF.